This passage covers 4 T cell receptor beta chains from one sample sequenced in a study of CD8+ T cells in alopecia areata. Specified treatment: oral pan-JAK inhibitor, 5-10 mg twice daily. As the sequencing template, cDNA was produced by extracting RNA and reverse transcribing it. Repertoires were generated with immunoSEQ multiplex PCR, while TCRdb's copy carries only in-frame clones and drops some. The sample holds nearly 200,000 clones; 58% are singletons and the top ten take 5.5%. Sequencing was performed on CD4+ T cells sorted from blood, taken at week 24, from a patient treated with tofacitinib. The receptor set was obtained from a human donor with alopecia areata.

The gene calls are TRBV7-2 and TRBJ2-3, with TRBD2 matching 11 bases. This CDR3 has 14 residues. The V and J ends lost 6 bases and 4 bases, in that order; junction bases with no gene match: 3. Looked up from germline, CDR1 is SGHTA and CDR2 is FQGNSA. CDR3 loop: CASSRLAGSDTQYF. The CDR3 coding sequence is TGTGCCAGCAGTCGACTAGCGGGGTCAGATACGCAGTATTTT. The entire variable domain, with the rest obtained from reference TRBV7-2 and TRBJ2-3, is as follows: GAGVSQSPSNKVTEKGKDVELRCDPISGHTALYWYRQSLGQGLEFLIYFQGNSAPDKSGLPSDRFSAERTGGSVSTLTIQRTQQEDSAVYLCASSRLAGSDTQYFGPGTRLTVL.

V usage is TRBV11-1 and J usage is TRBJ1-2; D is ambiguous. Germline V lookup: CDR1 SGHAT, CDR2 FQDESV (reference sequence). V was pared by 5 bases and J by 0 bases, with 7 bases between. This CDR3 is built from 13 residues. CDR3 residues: CASSPTTNYGYTF. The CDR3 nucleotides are TGTGCCAGCAGCCCGACAACTAACTATGGCTACACCTTC. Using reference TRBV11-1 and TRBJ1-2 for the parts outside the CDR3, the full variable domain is EAEVAQSPRYKITEKSQAVAFWCDPISGHATLYWYRQILGQGPELLVQFQDESVVDDSQLPKDRFSAERLKGVDSTLKIQPAELGDSAMYLCASSPTTNYGYTFGSGTRLTVV.

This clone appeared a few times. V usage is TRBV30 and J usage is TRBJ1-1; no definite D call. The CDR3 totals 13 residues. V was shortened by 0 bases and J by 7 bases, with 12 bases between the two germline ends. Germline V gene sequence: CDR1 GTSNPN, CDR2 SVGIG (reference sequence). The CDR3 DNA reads TGTGCCTGGAGTGTAATTCGGAGCAGTGAAGCTTTCTTT. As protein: CAWSVIRSSEAFF.

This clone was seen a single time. CDR3 loop: CASSLGAGGGISYNEQFF. The CDR3 DNA reads TGCGCCAGCAGCTTGGGTGCAGGCGGGGGAATATCTTACAATGAGCAGTTCTTC. The V call is TRBV5-1, the J call TRBJ2-1; 7 bases line up with TRBD2. The CDR3 loop spans 18 amino acids. V lost 0 bases to trimming and J lost 4 bases; unmatched junction nucleotides: 13. Germline V CDR1 and CDR2: SGHRS, YFSETQ. The entire variable domain, with the rest obtained from reference TRBV5-1 and TRBJ2-1, is as follows: KAGVTQTPRYLIKTRGQQVTLSCSPISGHRSVSWYQQTPGQGLQFLFEYFSETQRNKGNFPGRFSGRQFSNSRSEMNVSTLELGDSALYLCASSLGAGGGISYNEQFFGPGTRLTVL.